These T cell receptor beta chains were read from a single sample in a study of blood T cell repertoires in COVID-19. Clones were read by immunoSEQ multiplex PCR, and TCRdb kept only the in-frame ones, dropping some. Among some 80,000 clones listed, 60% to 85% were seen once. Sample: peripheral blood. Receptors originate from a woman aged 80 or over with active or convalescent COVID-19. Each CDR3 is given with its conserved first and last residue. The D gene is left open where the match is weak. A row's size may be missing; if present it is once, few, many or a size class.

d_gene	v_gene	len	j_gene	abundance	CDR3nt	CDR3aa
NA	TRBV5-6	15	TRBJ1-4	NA	TGTGCCAGCAGCTTGCTTGGGCAAGCTAATGAAAAACTGTTTTTT	CASSLLGQANEKLFF
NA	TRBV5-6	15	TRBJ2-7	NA	TGTGCCAGCAGCTTGTTTGAGTCAGGGTGGAACGAGCAGTACTTC	CASSLFESGWNEQYF
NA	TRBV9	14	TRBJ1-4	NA	TGTGCCAGCAGCGTAGGCGGAGGTAATGAAAAACTGTTTTTT	CASSVGGGNEKLFF
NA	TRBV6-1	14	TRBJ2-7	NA	TGTGCCAGCAGTGACGTCCCAGGGGCCTACGAGCAGTACTTC	CASSDVPGAYEQYF
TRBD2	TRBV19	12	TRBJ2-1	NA	TGTGCCAGTGGGGGGGTCTACAATGAGCAGTTCTTC	CASGGVYNEQFF
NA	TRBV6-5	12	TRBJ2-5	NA	TGTGCCAGCATAGACACACAAGAGACCCAGTACTTC	CASIDTQETQYF
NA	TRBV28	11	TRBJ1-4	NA	TGTGCCAGCAGCTCGAGTGAAAAACTGTTTTTT	CASSSSEKLFF
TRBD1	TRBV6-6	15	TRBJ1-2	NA	TGTGCCAGCAGTCAGGGACAGGGGGCTGTTCGTGGCTACACCTTC	CASSQGQGAVRGYTF
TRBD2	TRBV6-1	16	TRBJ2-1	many	TGTGCCAGCAGTGTTTCTGGGACTAGCTTCTACAATGAGCAGTTCTTC	CASSVSGTSFYNEQFF
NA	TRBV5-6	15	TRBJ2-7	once	TGTGCCAGCAGCTTATACGCCAGGTTAACCTACGAGCAGTACTTC	CASSLYARLTYEQYF
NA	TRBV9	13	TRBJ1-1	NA	TGTGCCAGCAGCGTAATGGCGAACACTGAAGCTTTCTTT	CASSVMANTEAFF
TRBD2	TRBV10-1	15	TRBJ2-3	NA	TGCGCCAGCAGTGCCCTCAGCGGGGAGGCAGATACGCAGTATTTT	CASSALSGEADTQYF
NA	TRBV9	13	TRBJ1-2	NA	TGTGCCAGCAGCGTAGGCAGGGAAGGTGGCTACACCTTC	CASSVGREGGYTF
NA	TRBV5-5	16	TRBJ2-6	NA	TGTGCCAGCAGCTTGGACATCCGCTCTGGGGCCAACGTCCTGACTTTC	CASSLDIRSGANVLTF
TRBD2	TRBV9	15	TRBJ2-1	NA	TGTGCCAGCAGGGGTAGCGGGTCCACGAGGAATGAGCAGTTCTTC	CASRGSGSTRNEQFF
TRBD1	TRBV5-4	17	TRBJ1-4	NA	TGTGCCAGCAGCTCCGGGACAGGGACCGGCGGGGATGAAAAACTGTTTTTT	CASSSGTGTGGDEKLFF
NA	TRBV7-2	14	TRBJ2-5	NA	TGTGCCAGCAGCTTTTCGGTGCCCGGGGAGACCCAGTACTTC	CASSFSVPGETQYF
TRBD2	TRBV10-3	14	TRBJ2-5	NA	TGTGCCTCAGAAGCGGGGGGGGAACAAGAGACCCAGTACTTC	CASEAGGEQETQYF
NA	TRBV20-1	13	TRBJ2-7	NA	TGCAGTGCGAGTAACAGCGAGGGCTACGAGCAGTACTTC	CSASNSEGYEQYF
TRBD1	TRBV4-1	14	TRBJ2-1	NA	TGCGCCAGCAGCCCGTGGACAGGGTATAATGAGCAGTTCTTC	CASSPWTGYNEQFF
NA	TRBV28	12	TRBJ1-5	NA	TGTGCCTCTGGGCCGGTCAATCAGCCCCAGCATTTT	CASGPVNQPQHF
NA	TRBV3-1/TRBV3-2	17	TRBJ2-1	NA	TGTGCCAGCAGCCAAGTCCCACTAGCTCCTCCCTACAATGAGCAGTTCTTC	CASSQVPLAPPYNEQFF
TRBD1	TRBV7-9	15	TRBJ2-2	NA	TGTGCCACCACCTATCGCCAACAGGGGTCCGGGGAGCTGTTTTTT	CATTYRQQGSGELFF
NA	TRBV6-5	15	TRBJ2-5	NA	TGTGCCAGCAAGAGGGACAACAACCCCCAAGAGACCCAGTACTTC	CASKRDNNPQETQYF
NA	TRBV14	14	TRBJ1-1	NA	TGTGCCAGCAGCCAAGAGGTATGGACAAAGGAAGCTTTCTTT	CASSQEVWTKEAFF
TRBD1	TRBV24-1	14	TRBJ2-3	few	TGTGCCACCAGTTCTCTAACAGGGGATCATACGCAGTATTTT	CATSSLTGDHTQYF
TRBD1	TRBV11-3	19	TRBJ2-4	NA	TGTGCCAGCAGCTTAGGGCCACCGGGGACAGGGGGTCTTGGGAACATTCAGTACTTC	CASSLGPPGTGGLGNIQYF
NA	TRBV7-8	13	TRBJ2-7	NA	TGTGCCAGCAGCTTAGCAGGGAGTGGCGAGCAGTACTTC	CASSLAGSGEQYF
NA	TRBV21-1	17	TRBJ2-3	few	TGTGCCAGCAGCAAAGGGACTAGCCCAGGGAAGGCAGATACGCAGTATTTT	CASSKGTSPGKADTQYF
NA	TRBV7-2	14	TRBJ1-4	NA	TGTGCCAGCAGCTTAAGCCGGGAACAAGCTAAACTGTTTTTT	CASSLSREQAKLFF
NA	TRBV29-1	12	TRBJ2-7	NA	TGCAGCGTGGCAGACGGGGTCTACGAGCAGTACTTC	CSVADGVYEQYF
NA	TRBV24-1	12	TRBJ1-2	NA	TGTGCCACCAGACAGTTGAGGGATGGCTACACCTTC	CATRQLRDGYTF
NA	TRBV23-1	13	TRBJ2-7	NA	TGCGCCAGCAGTCACCCGAGGGTTAACGAGCAGTACTTC	CASSHPRVNEQYF
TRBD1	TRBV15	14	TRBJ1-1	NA	TGTGCCACAGCCCGAGGGGGCGGTAACACTGAAGCTTTCTTT	CATARGGGNTEAFF
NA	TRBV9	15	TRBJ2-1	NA	TGTGCCAGCAGCGGGGGGCTTTCTGCTTACAATGAGCAGTTCTTC	CASSGGLSAYNEQFF
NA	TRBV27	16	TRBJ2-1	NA	TGTGCCAGCAGTAAAGCGACTATACTTCTCGTCAATGAGCAGTTCTTC	CASSKATILLVNEQFF
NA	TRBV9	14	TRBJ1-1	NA	TGTGCCAGCAGCGTAGTTGGGGGGTCCACTGAAGCTTTCTTT	CASSVVGGSTEAFF
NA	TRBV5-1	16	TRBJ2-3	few	TGCGCCAGCAGCTTGGCCCTCACAGCCTACACAGATACGCAGTATTTT	CASSLALTAYTDTQYF
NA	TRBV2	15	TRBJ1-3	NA	TGTGCCAGCATCCAACCAAGGGGCTCTGGAAACACCATATATTTT	CASIQPRGSGNTIYF
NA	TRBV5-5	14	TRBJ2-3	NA	TGTGCCAGCATACCTGGGGCTAGCACAGATACGCAGTATTTT	CASIPGASTDTQYF
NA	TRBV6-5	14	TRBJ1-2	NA	TGTGCCAGCAGTTACGACAGAGCTAACTATGGCTACACCTTC	CASSYDRANYGYTF
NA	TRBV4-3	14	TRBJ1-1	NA	TGCGCCAGCAGCCAAGTTGGACTGGGGACTGAAGCTTTCTTT	CASSQVGLGTEAFF
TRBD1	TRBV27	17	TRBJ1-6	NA	TGTGCCAGCAGTTCCGGGGACAGGGGGCTTCATAATTCACCCCTCCACTTT	CASSSGDRGLHNSPLHF
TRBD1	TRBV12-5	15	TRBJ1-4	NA	TGTGCTAGTGGTGCGGGACCAGGGACAGCCGAGAGACTGTTTTTT	CASGAGPGTAERLFF
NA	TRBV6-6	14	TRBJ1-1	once	TGTGCCAGCAGTTACTCCGCCAGTAACACTGAAGCTTTCTTT	CASSYSASNTEAFF
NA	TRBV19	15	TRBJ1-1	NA	TGTGCCAGTAGCCGGAGGGCCGGGGTGAACACTGAAGCTTTCTTT	CASSRRAGVNTEAFF
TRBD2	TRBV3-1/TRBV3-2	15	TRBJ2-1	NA	TGTGCCAGCAGCCAAGATAGCGGGAGAAGGAATGAGCAGTTCTTC	CASSQDSGRRNEQFF
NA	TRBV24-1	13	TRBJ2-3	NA	TGTGCCACCAGTGCCTCAGGCACAGATACGCAGTATTTT	CATSASGTDTQYF
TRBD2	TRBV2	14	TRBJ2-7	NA	TGTGCCAGCAGTGGACTAGCGGGGGTTAACGAGCAGTACTTC	CASSGLAGVNEQYF
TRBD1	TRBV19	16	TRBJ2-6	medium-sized	TGTGCCAGTAGTAAAAGACAGGGGTCTGGGGCCAACGTCCTGACTTTC	CASSKRQGSGANVLTF
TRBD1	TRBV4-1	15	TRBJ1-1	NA	TGCGCCAGCAGCCAAGTGGGGACAGGGGGCACTGAAGCTTTCTTT	CASSQVGTGGTEAFF
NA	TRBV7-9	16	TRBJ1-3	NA	TGTGCCAGCAGCTTAGTGGTCCCAGGGGCTGGAAACACCATATATTTT	CASSLVVPGAGNTIYF
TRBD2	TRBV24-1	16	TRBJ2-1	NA	TGTGCCACCAGTGATCGCCTAGCGGGAGCCCACAATGAGCAGTTCTTC	CATSDRLAGAHNEQFF
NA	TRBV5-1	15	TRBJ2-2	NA	TGCGCCAGCAGACCGGGATGGGGGCCCACCGGGGAGCTGTTTTTT	CASRPGWGPTGELFF